This TCR beta chain was obtained from a study of beta chain features in type 1 diabetes (dated by TCRdb to the late 2010s). As for the study more broadly: Mean age, gender distribution, total cell number and subset yield did not differ between patients and healthy donors. A total of 85 million to 140 million sorted cells were examined across all samples, and a strong correlation was observed between cell number per subset and RNA yield. The study compared TCRB repertoires of sorted circulating CD4+ T cell subsets between recently diagnosed type 1 diabetes patients and matched healthy donors. Whereas all 30 or so donors provided naive and central memory subsets, regulatory and stem cell-like memory subsets were isolated from just 8 patients and roughly 8 healthy donors.

Trimmed from V: 8 bases; trimmed from J: 7 bases; junction bases lacking a gene match: 10. Per the germline V gene (reference sequence), SEHNR is the CDR1 and FQNEAQ is the CDR2. The CDR3 spans 13 residues, from the cysteine through the phenylalanine. The entry retains the CDR3 DNA only, 39 bases that are in frame from base 1. The paper as a whole reports these results and caveats: Type 1 diabetes patients showed a moderate but significant shortening of TCRB CDR3 length in all four CD4+ subsets. Because cDNA was sequenced instead of genomic DNA, highly expressing activated cells could be over-represented, though the groups showed no difference in activation or CD3 levels. PCR may preferentially amplify shorter templates, but because patient and control samples were amplified and corrected together, any resulting skew would affect both groups equally. Because small numbers of individuals were included in the HLA sub-analyses, any influence of HLA type on TCRB rearrangement was left unresolved. The naive, central memory and regulatory TCRB repertoires appeared to resemble one another more closely among patients than among healthy donors. At VDJ recombination sites, type 1 diabetes patients had fewer insertions and more deleted nucleotides, which implies abnormalities in thymic rearrangement.

From each donor, a single peripheral blood sample of about 100 mL on average was drawn into heparinised tubes. A BD FACSAria II and a panel including CD45RO, CCR7, CD25, CD127, CD95 and CD27 were used to sort naive, central memory, regulatory and stem cell-like memory CD4+ T cells. Every sorted population had a purity above 95%. PBMCs were separated immediately by Lymphoprep density gradient centrifugation and were stained directly, without being cultured. To minimize batch effects, samples were stained and sorted in pairs, one healthy donor with one patient per experiment. All of the isolated RNA was reverse transcribed with the High Capacity cDNA Reverse Transcription Kit, so expressed TCRB transcripts were sequenced. Deep immunoSEQ sequencing was applied to naive, central memory and regulatory T cell samples, giving an average of roughly 3.5 million total reads per sample. Sorted cells were lysed in RLT buffer, and RNA was extracted using DNase-treated RNeasy Micro or Mini kits according to cell number. To prevent cross-contamination, each cell subset was processed individually, whereas patient and healthy donor samples were processed jointly. TCRB sequences were amplified from cDNA with the immunoSEQ multiplex PCR, producing 87-bp fragments spanning the CDR3 region. The amplicons were sequenced using the Illumina HiSeq platform. Processing in the source paper ran as follows. Synthetic template baselines were used to correct PCR bias computationally, reads within Hamming distance 2 were collapsed, and singletons that could not be merged were discarded. By aligning reads against IMGT, V, D and J genes, CDR3 length, and insertions or deletions at six rearrangement sites were assigned. Within each subset, clonotype counts were normalized to sorted cell number, and only after that were true diversity and Gini coefficients computed with the tcR R package. Repertoire sharing was quantified using the overlap coefficient calculated on TCRB nucleotide sequences. Out-of-frame TCRB sequences from naive cells were analyzed as a proxy for the pre-selection repertoire. In its TCRdb copy, this immuneACCESS table keeps in-frame sequences only and misses some clones. Where compared with another copy, unresolved V genes explain less than half of these, and the others have no known cause. V, J and clone size are taken as reported in that table, and D and trimming were inferred from the DNA itself. The table for this sample lists under 250,000 clones; 13% to 15% of them were counted only once. 0.025% to 0.03% of the sample comes from the top ten.

Ten or more counts support this clone. The antigen it binds to is not known. The record has no base qualities; no much larger clone is one base away. The sequence joins TRBV7-9 to TRBJ2-5, with 7 bases matching TRBD1. The source is a woman in her 40s in good health. The sequenced material came from naive CD4+ T cells from blood. The sample's cell subset or site label, decoded: true naive CD4+ T cells. This receptor has the CDR3 CASDRTGWATQYF. At the DNA level, the sequence is TGTGCCAGCGATCGGACAGGTTGGGCGACCCAGTACTTC.